Listed here are 22 T cell receptor beta chains from one sample, sequenced in a study of blood T cells in healthy people across ages. Alongside a J-beta primer mix, a sample-barcoded 5' primer served in a second PCR lasting about 6 to 12 cycles. TCRdb reprocessed the 5' RACE reads via MiXCR and lists one record per CDR3 protein. Among 800,000 to 950,000 distinct CDR3 sequences listed, around 48% were seen once. Sequenced sample: blood. The receptors were sampled from a man in his thirties or forties in good health.

This rearrangement joins TRBV27 to TRBJ2-5; D is perhaps TRBD1 (6 bases). CDR1 and CDR2 (germline): MNHEY, SMNVEV (reference sequence). The V end was cut by 6 bases, the J end by 5 bases, with 13 bases between. The CDR3 has 13 amino acids. The CDR3 DNA is TGTGCCAGCAGAATGCAGGGGTTGGAGACCCAGTACTTC. This translates into CASRMQGLETQYF.

This clonotype was picked up a small number of times. The chain combines TRBV5-6 with TRBJ2-7; no reliable D call. Trimming cost V 1 base and J 9 bases, with 17 bases left between them. The CDR3 is 14 residues long. Per the germline V gene, CDR1 is SGHDT and CDR2 is YYEEEE. CDR3 coding DNA: TGTGCCAGCAGCTTGTTTTCCAACGCCCCGGGGCAGTACTTC. It specifies CASSLFSNAPGQYF.

The genes are TRBV15 and TRBJ2-2; tentatively, D is TRBD2 (6 bases). Germline V gene lookup returns CDR1 LNHNV and CDR2 YYDKDF (reference sequence). V lost 0 bases and J 5 bases, leaving 19 bases between the germline ends. CDR3 length: 18 residues. CDR3 sequence: CATSRDQSQGGRTGELFF. The CDR3 DNA reads as TGTGCCACCAGCAGAGATCAGTCCCAGGGAGGAAGGACCGGGGAGCTGTTTTTT.

In its sample, this clonotype was seen a few times. The genes are TRBV6-1 and TRBJ2-4; the match to TRBD1 covers 9 bases. This CDR3 spans 17 amino acids. CDR1 MNHNS and CDR2 SASEGT come from the germline V gene. J gave up 0 bases and V 4 bases, and 7 bases lay outside the gene matches. The CDR3 DNA sequence: TGTGCCAGCAGTGCGGACGGGACAGGGATAGCCAAAAACATTCAGTACTTC. Encoded protein: CASSADGTGIAKNIQYF.

The chain combines TRBV30 with TRBJ1-5, with D maybe TRBD1 (6 bases). Trimming pared 2 bases from V and 4 bases from J, leaving 9 bases between. Germline CDR1 reads GTSNPN; CDR2 reads SVGIG (reference sequence). The CDR3 runs to 13 residues. This chain's CDR3 is CAWSNDRNQPQHF. CDR3 DNA sequence: TGTGCCTGGAGTAATGACAGGAATCAGCCCCAGCATTTT.

This sequence joins TRBV6-2 or TRBV6-3 and TRBJ2-2, with 13 bases identical to TRBD2. Looked up from germline, CDR1 is MNHEY and CDR2 is SVGEGT. This CDR3 has 18 amino acids. The V and J ends lost 4 bases and 4 bases, in that order; junction bases with no gene match: 9. CDR3 amino acids: CASSSRTSGGLGTGELFF. CDR3 sequence (DNA): TGTGCCAGCAGTTCTCGGACTAGCGGGGGACTTGGCACCGGGGAGCTGTTTTTT.

This clonotype was recorded once. The rearrangement uses TRBV20-1 and TRBJ1-2, with D possibly matching TRBD1 (6 bases). Germline V CDR1 and CDR2: DFQATT, SNEGSKA (reference sequence). V gave up 4 bases and J gave up 2 bases, with 20 bases separating them. The CDR3 has 16 amino acids. The CDR3 is CSAIFDQGRWNYGYTF. In nucleotides, the CDR3 is TGCAGTGCTATCTTCGACCAGGGGCGGTGGAACTATGGCTACACCTTC.

V and J are TRBV7-2 and TRBJ2-5; TRBD1 is a possible D gene (7 bases). V was pared by 1 base and J by 1 base, with 10 bases between. Germline CDR1 reads SGHTA; CDR2 reads FQGNSA. The CDR3 loop spans 15 amino acids. CDR3 in DNA: TGTGCCAGCAGCTTAGTGGAGGGGGCCCAAGAGACCCAGTACTTC. Its translation is CASSLVEGAQETQYF. Drawing the rest from reference TRBV7-2 and TRBJ2-5, the complete variable domain is GAGVSQSPSNKVTEKGKDVELRCDPISGHTALYWYRQSLGQGLEFLIYFQGNSAPDKSGLPSDRFSAERTGGSVSTLTIQRTQQEDSAVYLCASSLVEGAQETQYFGPGTRLLVL.

The chain recombines TRBV3-1 with TRBJ1-6, with unresolved D. This CDR3 comprises 13 residues. V lost 5 bases and J 11 bases, leaving 13 bases between the germline ends. Germline lookup yields CDR1 LGHDT and CDR2 YNNKEL (reference sequence). The CDR3, as DNA: TGTGCCAGCAGCTTTACACCCTATCCACCCCTCCACTTT. Translation: CASSFTPYPPLHF.

The chain couples TRBV6-6 to TRBJ2-7; D remains ambiguous. The V gene lost 6 bases and the J gene lost 3 bases, with 12 bases spanning the gap. This CDR3 region has 13 residues. Germline V gives CDR1 MNHNY, CDR2 SVGAGI (reference sequence). CDR3 coding DNA: TGTGCCAGCAGCACCGCAGCCTACTACGAGCAGTACTTC. Amino acids: CASSTAAYYEQYF.

There are a few counts of this clonotype. The chain recombines TRBV12-3 or TRBV12-4 with TRBJ2-7; the D is unclear. The CDR3 is 11 residues long. Trimming left V 6 bases short and J 5 bases short, with 8 bases between. CDR3 coding DNA: TGTGCCAGCAGCCGCGAAGACGAGCAGTACTTC. Translated, it gives CASSREDEQYF.

V usage is TRBV29-1 and J usage is TRBJ2-7; D tentatively fits TRBD1 or TRBD2 (6 bases each). Germline CDR1 reads SQVTM; CDR2 reads ANQGSEA. CDR3 size: 12 residues. The CDR3 here is CKGWGAYNEQYF. The CDR3, as DNA: TGCAAGGGGTGGGGGGCTTACAATGAGCAGTACTTC.

This chain links TRBV20-1 with TRBJ1-5, with D hard to call. Germline CDR1 is DFQATT and CDR2 is SNEGSKA (reference sequence). V gave up 1 base and J gave up 4 bases, with 17 bases separating them. There are 16 residues in the CDR3. The CDR3 DNA is TGCAGTGCTAGAGGCGTGATCTACAGCGCAAATCAGCCCCAGCATTTT. As protein: CSARGVIYSANQPQHF.

This clonotype turned up a few times. The chain has TRBV29-1 and TRBJ2-1, with D perhaps being TRBD1 or TRBD2 (7 bases each). Germline CDR1 is SQVTM and CDR2 is ANQGSEA. CDR3 size: 15 residues. CDR3 sequence reads: CPAGGGPSPYNEQFF. In DNA, the CDR3 is TGCCCTGCAGGGGGGGGGCCGAGCCCCTACAATGAGCAGTTCTTC.

This clonotype was seen only a few times. The chain has TRBV12-5 and TRBJ2-5, with 10 bases identical to TRBD2. V shed 6 bases and J 4 bases; nucleotides not matched to a gene: 11. This CDR3 is built from 16 residues. Looked up from germline, CDR1 is LGHNT and CDR2 is FRNRAP. CDR3 bases: TGTGCTAGTGGACCCGGACTAGCGGTGGGGGTAGAGACCCAGTACTTC. Protein: CASGPGLAVGVETQYF.

Remarks on this clonotype: A much larger clone differs by one base, so this may be a read error. V usage is TRBV12-3 or TRBV12-4 and J usage is TRBJ1-5; D uncertain. CDR3 length: 14 amino acids. The V end was cut by 3 bases, the J end by 1 base, with 7 bases between. In DNA, the CDR3 is TGTGCCAGCAGTTTGTCGGAGAGCAATCAGCCCCAGCATTTT. This gives the protein CASSLSESNQPQHF.

This clonotype was picked up a small number of times. This rearrangement joins TRBV2 to TRBJ1-2; D is uncertain. V lost 2 bases and J lost 4, with 8 bases in between. CDR3 length: 13 residues. Germline V gene lookup returns CDR1 SNHLY and CDR2 FYNNEI. The CDR3 sequence is CASSEREIYGYTF. CDR3 nucleotides: TGTGCCAGCAGTGAACGGGAAATCTATGGCTACACCTTC. The variable domain in full, completed from reference TRBV2 and TRBJ1-2, reads EPEVTQTPSHQVTQMGQEVILRCVPISNHLYFYWYRQILGQKVEFLVSFYNNEISEKSEIFDDQFSVERPDGSNFTLKIRSTKLEDSAMYFCASSEREIYGYTFGSGTRLTVV.

The rearrangement links TRBV4-1 to TRBJ2-7; the D call may be TRBD1 or TRBD2 (5 bases each). Germline CDR1 and CDR2: MGHRA and YSYEKL. This CDR3 has 14 amino acids. The V end was cut by 5 bases, the J end by 0 bases, with 11 bases between. This chain's CDR3 is CASSARDDSYEQYF. The CDR3 nucleotides are TGCGCCAGCAGCGCCCGGGACGACTCCTACGAGCAGTACTTC.

The CDR3 reads CSARAWDSKSNTEAFF. Here the CDR3 DNA reads TGCAGTGCTAGAGCCTGGGACAGTAAATCGAACACTGAAGCTTTCTTT. The rearrangement links TRBV20-1 to TRBJ1-1; the match to TRBD1 covers 7 bases. Germline V gene data show CDR1 as DFQATT and CDR2 as SNEGSKA (reference sequence). V trimming: 1 base; J trimming: 1 base; junction bases outside the gene matches: 9. There are 16 residues in the CDR3.

For this clonotype: This may arise from a read error, as a much more abundant clone is one base away. The chain employs TRBV20-1 and TRBJ2-5; tentatively, D is TRBD2 (6 bases). V was cut by 6 bases and J by 1 base, with 15 bases left in between. Germline-derived CDR1 and CDR2 are DFQATT and SNEGSKA (reference sequence). The CDR3 loop spans 14 amino acids. CDR3 sequence reads: CSAGEEGFQETQYF. In nucleotides, the CDR3 is TGCAGTGCAGGAGAGGAGGGGTTCCAAGAGACCCAGTACTTC.

This chain joins TRBV7-3 and TRBJ2-1; D unresolved. CDR1 SGHTA and CDR2 FQGTGA come from the germline V gene. This CDR3 spans 13 amino acids. Trimming stripped 5 bases from V and 2 bases from J, with 7 bases between. This chain's CDR3 is CASSQTPYNEQFF. The CDR3 DNA follows: TGTGCCAGCAGCCAGACCCCCTACAATGAGCAGTTCTTC.

The chain is built from TRBV12-3 or TRBV12-4 and TRBJ2-7, with D tentatively TRBD2 (5 bases). The length of the CDR3 is 15 residues. V lost 2 bases to trimming and J lost 0 bases, with 11 bases between them. The CDR3 is CASSLRAEASYEQYF. The CDR3, as DNA: TGTGCCAGCAGTTTAAGGGCGGAGGCCTCCTACGAGCAGTACTTC.